This TCR beta chain came from a study of blood T cell repertoires in COVID-19. About the research overall: Both acute and convalescent COVID-19 samples were obtained from the United States, Italy and Spain. PBMCs, B-cell-depleted T cells, or T cells provided the cDNA or gDNA that made up the material.

In the study's own analysis: The assay estimated nucleated cells by amplifying reference gene primers. Measured with immunoSEQ multiplex PCR; TCRdb has only the in-frame clones, and not every one. The V and J calls and clone size come from that table; D and trimming were worked out from the DNA. Of under 200,000 clones listed, 80% to 90% are singletons. The CDR3 has 14 amino acids. V lost 3 bases, J lost 5 bases, and 7 bases stayed unmatched. Germline CDR1 and CDR2: SGHNT and YYREEE (reference sequence). Seattle participants joined during active infection and were tracked over time. What was sequenced was peripheral blood. The chain couples TRBV5-4 to TRBJ2-7; 8 nucleotides line up with TRBD2. This TCR came from a woman in her fifties or sixties with COVID-19, enrolled during active disease. The CDR3 DNA sequence: TGTGCCAGCAGCTCTCAGCGGGAGATCAACGAGCAGTACTTC. It encodes CASSSQREINEQYF.